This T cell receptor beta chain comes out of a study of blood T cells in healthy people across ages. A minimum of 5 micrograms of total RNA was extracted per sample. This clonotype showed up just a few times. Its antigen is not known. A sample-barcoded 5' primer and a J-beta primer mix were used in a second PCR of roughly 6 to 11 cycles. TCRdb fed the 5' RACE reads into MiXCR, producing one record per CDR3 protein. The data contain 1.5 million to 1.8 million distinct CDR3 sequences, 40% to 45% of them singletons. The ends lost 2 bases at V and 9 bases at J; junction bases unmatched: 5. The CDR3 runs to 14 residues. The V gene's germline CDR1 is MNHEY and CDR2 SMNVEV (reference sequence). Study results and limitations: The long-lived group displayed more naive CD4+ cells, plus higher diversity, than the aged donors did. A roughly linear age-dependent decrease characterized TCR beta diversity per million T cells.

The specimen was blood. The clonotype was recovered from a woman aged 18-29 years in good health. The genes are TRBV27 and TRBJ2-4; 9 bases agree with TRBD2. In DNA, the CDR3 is TGTGCCAGCAGTTTAGCGGGAGGGTATGGCATTCAGTACTTC. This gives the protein CASSLAGGYGIQYF.